The present entry profiles one T cell receptor beta chain with its context. Its target is unknown. At one end, the junction sequence differs from germline, possibly due to a read error. The sample is drawn from a study of post-analysis software for immune sequencing data. Looking at the study overall: Disease trajectories encompassed relapsing-remitting, secondary progressive and progressive-relapsing multiple sclerosis.

Study results and limitations: Controls showed significantly higher normalized Chao1 diversity than did multiple sclerosis patients. In patients, TRBV5-6, TRBV5-1 and TRBV20-1 belonged to roughly 5 TRBV segments found more frequently than in controls.

cDNA libraries of TCR beta carried unique molecular identifiers. TCRdb re-derived calls from the PCR reads in MiXCR, one entry per CDR3 protein. The sample records about 680,000 distinct CDR3 sequences, about 60% being singletons. This CDR3 has 13 amino acids. Germline-derived CDR1 and CDR2 are SNHLY and FYNNEI. The source material was blood. This chain links TRBV2 with TRBJ1-2; a possible D gene is TRBD1 (5 bases). The TCR originated in a girl aged 2 to 9 with multiple sclerosis. The CDR3 region is CTSTRDGAYGYTF. CDR3 coding DNA: TGTACCAGCACCAGGGACGGCGCCTATGGCTACACCTTC.